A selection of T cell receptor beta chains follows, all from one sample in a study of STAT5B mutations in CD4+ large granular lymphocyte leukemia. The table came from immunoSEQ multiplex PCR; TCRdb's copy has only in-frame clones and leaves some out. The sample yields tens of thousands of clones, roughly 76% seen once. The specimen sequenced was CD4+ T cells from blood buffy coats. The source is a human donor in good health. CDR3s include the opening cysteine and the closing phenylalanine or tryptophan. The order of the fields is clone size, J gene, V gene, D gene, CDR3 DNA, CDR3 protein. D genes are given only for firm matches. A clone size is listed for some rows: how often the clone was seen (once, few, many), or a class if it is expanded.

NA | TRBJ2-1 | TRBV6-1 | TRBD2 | TGTGCCAGCAGTGGATCTAGCGGTTCCTCCTACAATGAGCAGTTCTTC | CASSGSSGSSYNEQFF
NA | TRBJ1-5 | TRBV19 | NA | TGTGCCAGTAGGACGGACAGTCCACCTAATCAGCCCCAGCATTTT | CASRTDSPPNQPQHF
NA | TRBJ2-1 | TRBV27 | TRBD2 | TGTGCCAGCAGTCGATCAACTAGCGCCGGTGAGCAGTTCTTC | CASSRSTSAGEQFF
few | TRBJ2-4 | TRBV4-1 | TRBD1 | TGCGCCAGCAGCCAAGATACCCCGGGACAGGGCGCAAACAAAAACATTCAGTACTTC | CASSQDTPGQGANKNIQYF
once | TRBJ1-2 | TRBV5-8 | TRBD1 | TGTGCCAGCAGCCCTATGGGGACAGCTAACTATGGCTACACCTTC | CASSPMGTANYGYTF
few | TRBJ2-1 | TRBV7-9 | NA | TGTGCCAGCAACTTGTTCCAGGGGAATGAGCAGTTCTTC | CASNLFQGNEQFF
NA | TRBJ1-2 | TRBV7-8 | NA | TGTGCCAGCAGCCCTGCCCAGGCCAACTATGGCTACACCTTC | CASSPAQANYGYTF
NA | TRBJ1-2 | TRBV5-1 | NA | TGCGCCAGCAGCCCGGGCCTCGACAACTTCTATGGCTACACCTTC | CASSPGLDNFYGYTF
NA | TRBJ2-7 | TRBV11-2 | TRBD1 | TGTGCCAGCAGCTTTGCCGAGACAGGGGCCTACGAGCAGTACTTC | CASSFAETGAYEQYF
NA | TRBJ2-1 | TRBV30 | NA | TGTGCCTGGAGCTCGGACAGCTACAATGAGCAGTTCTTC | CAWSSDSYNEQFF
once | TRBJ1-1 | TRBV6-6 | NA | TGTGCCAGCAGTTGGGAGTCGGGGACTGAAGCTTTCTTT | CASSWESGTEAFF
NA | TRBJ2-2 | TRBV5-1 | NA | TGCGCCAGCAGCCCCAACACCGGGGAGCTGTTTTTT | CASSPNTGELFF
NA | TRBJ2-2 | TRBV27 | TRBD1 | TGTGCCAGCAGTTTTCGCGGGACAGGGGACCCCGGGGAGCTGTTTTTT | CASSFRGTGDPGELFF